Each of the 8 T cell receptor beta chains below was sequenced from the same sample in a study of PD-1 blockade in mismatch repair-deficient tumors. This table comes from immunoSEQ multiplex PCR, and its TCRdb copy is limited to in-frame clones, with some not included. This table has roughly 49,000 clones, around 77% appearing once. This specimen was PBMCs, taken before pembrolizumab treatment. The receptor set was obtained from an adult with mismatch repair-deficient cancer.

Only a few counts were recorded for this clone. The chain links TRBV2 to TRBJ1-5, with no clear D. Germline V gene lookup returns CDR1 SNHLY and CDR2 FYNNEI. V lost 3 bases and J lost 1, with 13 bases in between. CDR3 length: 16 residues. CDR3 amino acids: CASSDSGYDSNQPQHF. In DNA, the CDR3 is TGTGCCAGCAGTGATTCCGGGTACGACAGCAATCAGCCCCAGCATTTT.

The genes are TRBV6-6 and TRBJ1-2, with unresolved D. Germline V CDR1 and CDR2: MNHNY, SVGAGI (reference sequence). V dropped 0 bases and J dropped 7 bases, with 12 bases sitting between them. The CDR3 extends over 14 amino acids. CDR3 loop: CASSYSPGLGGYTF. CDR3 DNA: TGTGCCAGCAGTTACTCTCCTGGCCTGGGTGGCTACACCTTC.

The chain couples TRBV11-2 to TRBJ2-2; D is possibly TRBD1 (5 bases). Trimming removed 0 bases at V and 5 bases at J, with 7 bases between. The V gene's germline CDR1 is SGHAT and CDR2 FQNNGV. The CDR3 covers 14 residues. For the CDR3, the DNA is TGTGCCAGCAGCTTAGAAAGGGGAACCGGGGAGCTGTTTTTT. Translated, it gives CASSLERGTGELFF.

This chain joins TRBV2 and TRBJ2-3, with D possibly matching TRBD2 (6 bases). CDR3 length equals 12 residues. Germline lookup yields CDR1 SNHLY and CDR2 FYNNEI. Trimming left V 8 bases short and J 4 bases short, with 10 bases between. CDR3 coding DNA: TGTGCCAGCTCGCGGGATTCAGATACGCAGTATTTT. Its translation is CASSRDSDTQYF.

This clone occurred a few times. V gene TRBV6-1 combines with J gene TRBJ2-4; D perhaps matches TRBD1 (7 bases). CDR1 and CDR2 from the germline V gene are MNHNS and SASEGT. The V gene lost 2 bases and the J gene lost 0 bases, with 11 bases spanning the gap. The CDR3 sequence is 16 residues long. DNA of the CDR3: TGTGCCAGCAGTGAAAGACAGGGACTAGCCAAAAACATTCAGTACTTC. This gives the protein CASSERQGLAKNIQYF.

This sequence joins TRBV7-9 and TRBJ2-1; tentative D call: TRBD2 (6 bases). CDR1 is SEHNR, CDR2 FQNEAQ, per germline (reference sequence). The CDR3 loop spans 13 amino acids. V lost 0 bases and J lost 12, with 12 bases in between. CDR3 sequence reads: CASSLAEGTRQFF. The DNA of the CDR3 is TGTGCCAGCAGCTTAGCGGAGGGGACGAGGCAGTTCTTC. The full variable domain, in which reference TRBV7-9 and TRBJ2-1 provide the parts outside the CDR3, is DTGVSQNPRHKITKRGQNVTFRCDPISEHNRLYWYRQTLGQGPEFLTYFQNEAQLEKSRLLSDRFSAERPKGSFSTLEIQRTEQGDSAMYLCASSLAEGTRQFFGPGTRLTVL.

This chain joins TRBV6-5 and TRBJ2-4, with a weak D call TRBD2 (6 bases). Trimming removed 9 bases at V and 9 bases at J, with 21 bases between. The CDR3 spans 14 residues. Germline V gene lookup returns CDR1 MNHEY and CDR2 SVGAGI. Written as DNA, the CDR3 is TGTGCCAGTCGAAGGGGAGGTCAGGGTGGCATTCAGTACTTC. As protein: CASRRGGQGGIQYF.

The rearrangement links TRBV7-9 to TRBJ2-1; D might be TRBD2 (6 bases). Trimming removed 5 bases at V and 9 bases at J, with 17 bases between. Germline CDR1 and CDR2: SEHNR and FQNEAQ (reference sequence). The CDR3 extends over 14 amino acids. CDR3 residues: CASSRGLGVFEQFF. CDR3 bases: TGTGCCAGCAGCCGGGGACTTGGTGTATTTGAGCAGTTCTTC.